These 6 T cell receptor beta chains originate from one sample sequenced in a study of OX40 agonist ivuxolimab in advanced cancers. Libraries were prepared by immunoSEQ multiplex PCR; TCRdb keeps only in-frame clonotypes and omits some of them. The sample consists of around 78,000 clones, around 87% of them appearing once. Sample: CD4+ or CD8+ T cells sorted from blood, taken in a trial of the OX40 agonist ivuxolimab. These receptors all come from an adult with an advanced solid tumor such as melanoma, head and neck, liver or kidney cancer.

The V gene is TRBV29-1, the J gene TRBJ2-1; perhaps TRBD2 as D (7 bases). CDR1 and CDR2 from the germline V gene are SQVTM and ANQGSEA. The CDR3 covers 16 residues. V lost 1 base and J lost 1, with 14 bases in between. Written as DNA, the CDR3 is TGCAGCGTTGAAGGCGCCCGGGGGGCTTCCTACAATGAGCAGTTCTTC. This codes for CSVEGARGASYNEQFF.

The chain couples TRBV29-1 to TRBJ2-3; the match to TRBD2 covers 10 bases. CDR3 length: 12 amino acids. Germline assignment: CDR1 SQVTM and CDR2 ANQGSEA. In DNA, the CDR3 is TGCACCGGACTAGCGGAAACAGATACGCAGTATTTT. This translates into CTGLAETDTQYF.

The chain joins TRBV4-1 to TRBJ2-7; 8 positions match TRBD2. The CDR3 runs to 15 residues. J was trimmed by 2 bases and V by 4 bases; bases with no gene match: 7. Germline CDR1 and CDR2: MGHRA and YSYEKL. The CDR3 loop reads CASSRISGNAYEQYF. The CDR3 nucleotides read TGCGCCAGCAGCCGGATTAGCGGGAACGCCTACGAGCAGTACTTC.

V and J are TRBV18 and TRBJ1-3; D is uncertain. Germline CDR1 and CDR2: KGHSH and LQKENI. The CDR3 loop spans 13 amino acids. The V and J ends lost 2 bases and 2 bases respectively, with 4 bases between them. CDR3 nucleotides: TGTGCCAGCTCACCAATAACTGGAAACACCATATATTTT. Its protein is CASSPITGNTIYF.

The chain's CDR3 is CASSLVQDQDGQYF. CDR3 in DNA: TGTGCCAGCAGTTTGGTCCAGGACCAGGACGGGCAGTACTTC. The chain uses TRBV28 and TRBJ2-7; D gene uncertain. CDR1 is MDHEN and CDR2 is SYDVKM in the germline V gene. CDR3 length equals 14 residues. V lost 3 bases and J 9 bases, leaving 18 bases between the germline ends. The variable domain in full, completed from reference TRBV28 and TRBJ2-7, reads DVKVTQSSRYLVKRTGEKVFLECVQDMDHENMFWYRQDPGLGLRLIYFSYDVKMKEKGDIPEGYSVSREKKERFSLILESASTNQTSMYLCASSLVQDQDGQYFGPGTRLTVT.

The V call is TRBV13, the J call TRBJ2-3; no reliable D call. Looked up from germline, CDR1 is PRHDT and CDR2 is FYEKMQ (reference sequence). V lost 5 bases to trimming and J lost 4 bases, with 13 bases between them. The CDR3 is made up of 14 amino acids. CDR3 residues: CASSLVPAADTQYF. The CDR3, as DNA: TGTGCCAGCAGCCTAGTACCGGCCGCAGATACGCAGTATTTT.